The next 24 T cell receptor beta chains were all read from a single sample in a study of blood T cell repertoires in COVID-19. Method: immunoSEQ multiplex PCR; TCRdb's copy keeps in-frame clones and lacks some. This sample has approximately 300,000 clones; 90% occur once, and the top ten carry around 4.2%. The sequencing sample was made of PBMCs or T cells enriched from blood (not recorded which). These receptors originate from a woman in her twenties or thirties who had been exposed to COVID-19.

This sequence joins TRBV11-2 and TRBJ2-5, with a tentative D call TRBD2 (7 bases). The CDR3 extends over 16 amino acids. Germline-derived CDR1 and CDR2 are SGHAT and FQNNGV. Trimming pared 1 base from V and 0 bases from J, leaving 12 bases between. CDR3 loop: CASSLGAGAHQETQYF. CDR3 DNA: TGTGCCAGCAGCTTAGGGGCGGGGGCACACCAAGAGACCCAGTACTTC.

The CDR3 nucleotides read TGTGCCAGCAGTGAAATGGGACAGGGGATGAGTGGCTACACCTTC. Protein: CASSEMGQGMSGYTF. This chain joins TRBV2 and TRBJ1-2, with 10 bases aligning to TRBD1. The V and J ends lost 2 bases and 7 bases, in that order; junction bases with no gene match: 7. The length of the CDR3 is 15 residues. Germline V lookup: CDR1 SNHLY, CDR2 FYNNEI.

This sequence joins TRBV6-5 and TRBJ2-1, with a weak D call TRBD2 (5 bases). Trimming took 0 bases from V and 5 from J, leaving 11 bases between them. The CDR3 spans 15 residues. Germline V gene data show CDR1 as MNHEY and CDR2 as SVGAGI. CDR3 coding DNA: TGTGCCAGCAGTTACTCGGCGGGCCAGAACAATGAGCAGTTCTTC. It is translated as CASSYSAGQNNEQFF.

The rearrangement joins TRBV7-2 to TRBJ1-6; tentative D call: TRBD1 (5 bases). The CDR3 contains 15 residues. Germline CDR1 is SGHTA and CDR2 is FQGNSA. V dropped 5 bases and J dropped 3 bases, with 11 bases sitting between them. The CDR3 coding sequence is TGTGCCAGCAGCCCCAGGGTCAGCTATAATTCACCCCTCCACTTT. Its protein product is CASSPRVSYNSPLHF.

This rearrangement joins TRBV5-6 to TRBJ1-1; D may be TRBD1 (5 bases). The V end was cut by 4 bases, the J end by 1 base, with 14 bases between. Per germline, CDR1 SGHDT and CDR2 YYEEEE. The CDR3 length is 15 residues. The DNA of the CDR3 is TGTGCCAGCAGCCTCCGGGACTCTGCGAACACTGAAGCTTTCTTT. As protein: CASSLRDSANTEAFF.

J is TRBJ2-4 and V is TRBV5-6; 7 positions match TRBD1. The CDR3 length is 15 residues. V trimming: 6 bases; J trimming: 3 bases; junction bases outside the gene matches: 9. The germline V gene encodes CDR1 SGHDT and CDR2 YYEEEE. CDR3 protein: CASIERQGFKNIQYF. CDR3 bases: TGTGCCAGCATCGAGAGACAGGGATTCAAAAACATTCAGTACTTC.

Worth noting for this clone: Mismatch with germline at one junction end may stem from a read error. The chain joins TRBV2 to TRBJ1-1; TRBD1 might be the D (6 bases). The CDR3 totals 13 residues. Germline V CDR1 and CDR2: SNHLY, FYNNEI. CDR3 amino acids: CANSLGGNTEAFF. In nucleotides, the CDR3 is TGTGCCAACAGTCTAGGGGGAAACACTGAAGCTTTCTTT.

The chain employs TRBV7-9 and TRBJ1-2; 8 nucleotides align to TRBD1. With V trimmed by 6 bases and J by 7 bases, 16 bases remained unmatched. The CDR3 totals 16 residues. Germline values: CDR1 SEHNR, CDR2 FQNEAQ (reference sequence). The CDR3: CASRPTRGHSLFGYTF. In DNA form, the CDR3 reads TGTGCCAGCAGGCCTACCAGGGGGCACTCCCTGTTTGGCTACACCTTC.

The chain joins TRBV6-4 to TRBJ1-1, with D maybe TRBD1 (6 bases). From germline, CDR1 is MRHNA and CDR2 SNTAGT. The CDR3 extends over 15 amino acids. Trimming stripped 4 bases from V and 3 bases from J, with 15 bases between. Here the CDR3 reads CASSASGTLDTEAFF. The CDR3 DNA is TGTGCCAGCAGTGCGTCCGGGACATTAGACACTGAAGCTTTCTTT.

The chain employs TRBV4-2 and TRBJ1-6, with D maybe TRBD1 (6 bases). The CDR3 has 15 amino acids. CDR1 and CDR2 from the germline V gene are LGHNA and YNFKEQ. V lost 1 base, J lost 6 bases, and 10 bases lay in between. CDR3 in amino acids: CASSQATGSNSPLHF. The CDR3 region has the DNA TGTGCCAGCAGCCAAGCTACAGGGTCTAATTCACCCCTCCACTTT.

The CDR3 spells CASSMGQGTGNQPQHF. The DNA for the CDR3 is TGTGCCAGCAGCATGGGACAGGGGACCGGCAATCAGCCCCAGCATTTT. The chain is built from TRBV9 and TRBJ1-5; TRBD1 agrees at 10 bases. CDR3 size: 16 residues. Germline V lookup: CDR1 SGDLS, CDR2 YYNGEE. V shed 4 bases and J 2 bases; nucleotides not matched to a gene: 6.

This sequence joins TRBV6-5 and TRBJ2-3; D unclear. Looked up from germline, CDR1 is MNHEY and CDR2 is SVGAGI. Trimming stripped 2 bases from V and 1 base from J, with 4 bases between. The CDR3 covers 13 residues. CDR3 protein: CASSYLGTDTQYF. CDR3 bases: TGTGCCAGCAGTTACCTCGGCACAGATACGCAGTATTTT.

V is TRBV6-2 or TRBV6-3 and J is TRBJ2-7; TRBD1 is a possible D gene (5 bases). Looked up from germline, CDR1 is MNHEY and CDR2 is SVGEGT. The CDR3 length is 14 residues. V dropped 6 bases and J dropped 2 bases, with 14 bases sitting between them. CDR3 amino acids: CASSRQGSTYEQYF. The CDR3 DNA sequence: TGTGCCAGCAGCCGCCAGGGCAGCACCTACGAGCAGTACTTC.

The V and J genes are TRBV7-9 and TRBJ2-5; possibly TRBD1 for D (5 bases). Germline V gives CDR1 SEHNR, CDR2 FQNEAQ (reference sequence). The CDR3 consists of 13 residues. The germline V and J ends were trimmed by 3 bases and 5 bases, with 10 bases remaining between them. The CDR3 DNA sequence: TGTGCCAGCAGCTTCGCGACAGAGGAGACCCAGTACTTC. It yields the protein CASSFATEETQYF.

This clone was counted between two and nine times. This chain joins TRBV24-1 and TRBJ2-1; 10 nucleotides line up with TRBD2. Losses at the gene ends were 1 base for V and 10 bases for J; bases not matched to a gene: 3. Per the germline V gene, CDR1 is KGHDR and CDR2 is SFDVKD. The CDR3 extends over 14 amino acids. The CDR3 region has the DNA TGTGCCACCAGTGATTTACTAGCGGGGAACGAGCAGTTCTTC. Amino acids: CATSDLLAGNEQFF.

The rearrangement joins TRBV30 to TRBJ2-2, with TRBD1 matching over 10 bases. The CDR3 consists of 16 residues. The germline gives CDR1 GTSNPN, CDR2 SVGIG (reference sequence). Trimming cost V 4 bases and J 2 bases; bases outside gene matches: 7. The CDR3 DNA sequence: TGTGCCTGGACCAATTGGGACAGGGGAAACACCGGGGAGCTGTTTTTT. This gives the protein CAWTNWDRGNTGELFF.

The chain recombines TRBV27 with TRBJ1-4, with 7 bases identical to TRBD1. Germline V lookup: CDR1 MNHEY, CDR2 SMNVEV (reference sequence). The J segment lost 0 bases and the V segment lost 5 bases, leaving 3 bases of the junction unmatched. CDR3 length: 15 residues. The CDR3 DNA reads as TGTGCCAGCAGTCCCGGGACAGCAACTAATGAAAAACTGTTTTTT. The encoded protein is CASSPGTATNEKLFF. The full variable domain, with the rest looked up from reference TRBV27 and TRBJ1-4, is EAQVTQNPRYLITVTGKKLTVTCSQNMNHEYMSWYRQDPGLGLRQIYYSMNVEVTDKGDVPEGYKVSRKEKRNFPLILESPSPNQTSLYFCASSPGTATNEKLFFGSGTQLSVL.

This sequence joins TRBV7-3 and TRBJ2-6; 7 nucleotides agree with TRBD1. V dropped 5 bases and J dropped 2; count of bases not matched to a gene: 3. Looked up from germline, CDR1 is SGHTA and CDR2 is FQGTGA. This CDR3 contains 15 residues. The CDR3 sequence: CASSKGGPGANVLTF. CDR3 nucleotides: TGTGCCAGCAGCAAAGGGGGCCCTGGGGCCAACGTCCTGACTTTC.

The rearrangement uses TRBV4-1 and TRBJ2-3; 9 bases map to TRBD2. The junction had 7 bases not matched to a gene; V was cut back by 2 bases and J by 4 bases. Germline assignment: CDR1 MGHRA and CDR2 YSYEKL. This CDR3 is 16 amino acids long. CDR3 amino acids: CASSQPPGGGADTQYF. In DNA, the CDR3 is TGCGCCAGCAGCCAACCCCCTGGCGGGGGGGCAGATACGCAGTATTTT.

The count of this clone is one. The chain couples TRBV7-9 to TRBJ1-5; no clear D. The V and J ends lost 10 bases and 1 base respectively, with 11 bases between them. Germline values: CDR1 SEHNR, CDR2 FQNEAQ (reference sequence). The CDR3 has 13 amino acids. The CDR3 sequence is CATARGSNQPQHF. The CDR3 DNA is TGTGCCACGGCCCGAGGCAGCAATCAGCCCCAGCATTTT.

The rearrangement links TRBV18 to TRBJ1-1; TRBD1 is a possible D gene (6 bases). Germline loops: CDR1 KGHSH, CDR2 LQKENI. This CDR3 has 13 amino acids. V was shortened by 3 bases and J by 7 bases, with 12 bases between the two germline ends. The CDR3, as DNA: TGTGCCAGCTCACCTTCCGGGACAAATGAAGCTTTCTTT. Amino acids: CASSPSGTNEAFF.

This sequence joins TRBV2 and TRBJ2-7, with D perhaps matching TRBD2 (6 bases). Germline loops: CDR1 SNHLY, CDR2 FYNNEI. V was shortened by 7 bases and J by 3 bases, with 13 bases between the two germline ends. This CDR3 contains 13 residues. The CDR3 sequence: CASNGDFNYEQYF. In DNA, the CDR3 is TGTGCCAGCAATGGGGACTTTAACTACGAGCAGTACTTC.

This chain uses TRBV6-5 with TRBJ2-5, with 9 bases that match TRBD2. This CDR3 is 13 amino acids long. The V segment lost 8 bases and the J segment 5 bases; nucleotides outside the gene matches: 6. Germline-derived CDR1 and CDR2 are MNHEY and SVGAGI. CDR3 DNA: TGTGCCAGCGGCGGGGGGGCCGATGAGACCCAGTACTTC. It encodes CASGGGADETQYF.

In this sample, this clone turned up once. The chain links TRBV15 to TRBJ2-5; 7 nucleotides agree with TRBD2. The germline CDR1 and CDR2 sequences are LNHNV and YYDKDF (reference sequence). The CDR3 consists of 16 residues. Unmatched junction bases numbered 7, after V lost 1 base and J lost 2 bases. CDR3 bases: TGTGCCACCAGCAGAGTGAGGGAGCGGGGACAAGAGACCCAGTACTTC. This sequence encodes CATSRVRERGQETQYF.